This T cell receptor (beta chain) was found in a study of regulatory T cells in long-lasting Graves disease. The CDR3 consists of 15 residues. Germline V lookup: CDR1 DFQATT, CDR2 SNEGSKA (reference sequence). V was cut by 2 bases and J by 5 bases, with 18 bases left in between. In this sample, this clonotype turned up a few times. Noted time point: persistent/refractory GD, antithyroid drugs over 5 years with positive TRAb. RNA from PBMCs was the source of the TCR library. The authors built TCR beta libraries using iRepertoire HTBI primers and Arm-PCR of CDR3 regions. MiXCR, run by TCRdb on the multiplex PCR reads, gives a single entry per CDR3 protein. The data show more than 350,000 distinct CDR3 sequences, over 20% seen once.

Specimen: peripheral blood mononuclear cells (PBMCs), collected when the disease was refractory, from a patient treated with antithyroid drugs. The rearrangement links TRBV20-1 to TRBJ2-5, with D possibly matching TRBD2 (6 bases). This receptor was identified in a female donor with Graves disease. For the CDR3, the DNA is TGCAGTGCTAGATCGGCAGACTCCCTAGCGGAGACCCAGTACTTC. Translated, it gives CSARSADSLAETQYF.